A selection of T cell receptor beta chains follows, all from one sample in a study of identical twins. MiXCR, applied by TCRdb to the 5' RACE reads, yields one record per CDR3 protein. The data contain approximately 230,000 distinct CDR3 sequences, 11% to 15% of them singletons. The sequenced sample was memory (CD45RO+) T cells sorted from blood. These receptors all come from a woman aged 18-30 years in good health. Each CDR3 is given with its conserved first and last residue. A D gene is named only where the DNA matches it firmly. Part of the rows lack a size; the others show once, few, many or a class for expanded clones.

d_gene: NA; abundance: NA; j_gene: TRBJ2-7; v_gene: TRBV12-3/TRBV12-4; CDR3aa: CASSSFWGEQYF; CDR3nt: TGTGCCAGCAGTTCCTTTTGGGGGGAGCAGTACTTC
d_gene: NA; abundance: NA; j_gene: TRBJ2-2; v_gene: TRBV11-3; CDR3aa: CASSLDGPGTGELFF; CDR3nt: TGTGCCAGCAGCTTGGATGGGCCGGGCACCGGGGAGCTGTTTTTT
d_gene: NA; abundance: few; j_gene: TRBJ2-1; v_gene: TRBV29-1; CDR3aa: CSVEDNGPSSYNEQFF; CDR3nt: TGCAGCGTTGAAGATAACGGGCCGAGCTCCTACAATGAGCAGTTCTTC
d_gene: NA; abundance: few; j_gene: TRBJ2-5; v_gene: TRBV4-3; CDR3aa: CASSQETSQETQYF; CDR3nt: TGCGCCAGCAGCCAAGAAACTAGCCAAGAGACCCAGTACTTC
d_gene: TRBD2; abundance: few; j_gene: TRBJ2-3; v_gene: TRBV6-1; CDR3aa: CASSPSGRADTQYF; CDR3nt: TGTGCCAGCAGTCCCAGCGGGAGGGCCGATACGCAGTATTTT
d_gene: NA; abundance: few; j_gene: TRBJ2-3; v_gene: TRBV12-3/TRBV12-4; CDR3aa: CASSSSWGTDTQYF; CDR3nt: TGTGCCAGCAGCTCCTCCTGGGGTACAGATACGCAGTATTTT
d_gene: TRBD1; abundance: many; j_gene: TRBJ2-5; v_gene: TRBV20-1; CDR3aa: CSASRDRQETQYF; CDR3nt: TGCAGTGCGTCCCGGGACAGGCAAGAGACCCAGTACTTC
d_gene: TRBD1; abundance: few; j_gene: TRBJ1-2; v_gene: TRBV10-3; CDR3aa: CAISEPGTGVGYTF; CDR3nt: TGTGCCATCAGTGAGCCCGGGACAGGGGTCGGCTACACCTTC
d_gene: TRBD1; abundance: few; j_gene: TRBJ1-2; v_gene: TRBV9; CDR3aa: CASSARDRGDGYTF; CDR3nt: TGTGCCAGCAGCGCTCGGGACAGGGGGGATGGCTACACCTTC
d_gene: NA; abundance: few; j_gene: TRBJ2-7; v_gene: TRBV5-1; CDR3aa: CASSLGGGYSYEQYF; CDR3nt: TGCGCCAGCAGCTTGGGTGGCGGGTACTCCTACGAGCAGTACTTC
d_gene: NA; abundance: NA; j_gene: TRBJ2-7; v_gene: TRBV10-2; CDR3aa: CATKNGTGSYEQYF; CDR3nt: TGCGCCACCAAAAACGGGACGGGCTCCTACGAGCAGTACTTC
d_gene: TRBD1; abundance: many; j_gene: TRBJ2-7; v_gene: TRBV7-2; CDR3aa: CASSLGGQGGSEQYF; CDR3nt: TGTGCCAGCAGCTTAGGTGGACAGGGTGGGTCCGAGCAGTACTTC
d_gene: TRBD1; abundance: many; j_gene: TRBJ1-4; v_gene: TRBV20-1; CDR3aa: CSATGTGVTNEKLFF; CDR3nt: TGCAGTGCAACCGGGACAGGAGTCACCAATGAAAAACTGTTTTTT
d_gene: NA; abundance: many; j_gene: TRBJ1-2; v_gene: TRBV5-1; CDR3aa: CASSLGQDLGYTF; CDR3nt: TGCGCCAGCAGCTTGGGACAGGATCTTGGCTACACCTTC
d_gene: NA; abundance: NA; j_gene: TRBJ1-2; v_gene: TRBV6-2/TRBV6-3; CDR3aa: CASSYSTGYGYTF; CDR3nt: TGTGCCAGCAGTTACTCGACTGGCTATGGCTACACCTTC
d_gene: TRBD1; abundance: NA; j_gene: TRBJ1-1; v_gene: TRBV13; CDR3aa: CASSLQPGTGVTEAFF; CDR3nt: TGTGCCAGCAGCCTCCAACCAGGGACAGGTGTCACTGAAGCTTTCTTT
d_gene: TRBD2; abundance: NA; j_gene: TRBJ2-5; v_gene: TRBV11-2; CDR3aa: CASSLETSPGLAKETQYF; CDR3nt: TGTGCCAGCAGCTTAGAAACTTCCCCAGGACTAGCTAAAGAGACCCAGTACTTC
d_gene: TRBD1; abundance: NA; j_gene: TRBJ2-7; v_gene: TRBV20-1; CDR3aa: CSASGQGYEQYF; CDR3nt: TGCAGTGCTAGCGGACAGGGCTACGAGCAGTACTTC
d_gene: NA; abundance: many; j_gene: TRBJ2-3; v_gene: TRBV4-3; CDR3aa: CASSLGREDTQYF; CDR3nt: TGCGCCAGCAGCCTCGGACGAGAGGATACGCAGTATTTT
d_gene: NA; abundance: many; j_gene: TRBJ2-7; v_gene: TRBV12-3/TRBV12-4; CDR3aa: CASSLGGHRSF; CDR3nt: TGTGCCAGCAGTTTAGGTGGCCATAGGAGCTTC
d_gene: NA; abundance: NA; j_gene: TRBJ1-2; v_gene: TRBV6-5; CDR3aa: CASSSGTAGGYTF; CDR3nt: TGTGCCAGCAGTTCCGGGACCGCTGGGGGCTACACCTTC
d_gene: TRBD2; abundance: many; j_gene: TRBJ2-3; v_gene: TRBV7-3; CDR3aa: CASSLLAGVTDTQYF; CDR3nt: TGTGCCAGCAGCCTCCTAGCGGGGGTCACAGATACGCAGTATTTT
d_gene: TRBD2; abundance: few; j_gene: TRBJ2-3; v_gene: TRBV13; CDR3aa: CASSPPGLAVPDTQYF; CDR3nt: TGTGCCAGCAGCCCCCCGGGACTAGCCGTGCCAGATACGCAGTATTTT
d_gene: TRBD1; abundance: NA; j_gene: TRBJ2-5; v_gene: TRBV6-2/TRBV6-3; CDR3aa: CASSHDRGETQYF; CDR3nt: TGTGCCAGCAGCCATGACAGGGGTGAGACCCAGTACTTC
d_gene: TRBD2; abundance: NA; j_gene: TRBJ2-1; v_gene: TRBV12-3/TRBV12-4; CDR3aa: CASSWGTSGNPQQFF; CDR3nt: TGTGCCAGCAGTTGGGGGACTAGCGGGAATCCTCAGCAGTTCTTC
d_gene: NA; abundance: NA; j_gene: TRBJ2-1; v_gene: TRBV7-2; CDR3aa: CASSFWDEQFF; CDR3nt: TGTGCCAGCAGCTTTTGGGATGAGCAGTTCTTC
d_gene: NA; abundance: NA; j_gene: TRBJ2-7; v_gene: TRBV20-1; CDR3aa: CSARDGTRTYEQYF; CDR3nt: TGCAGTGCTAGAGACGGGACGCGTACCTACGAGCAGTACTTC
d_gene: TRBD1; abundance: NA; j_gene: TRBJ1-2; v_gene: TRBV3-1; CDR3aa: CASSQGGQGRGYTF; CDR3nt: TGTGCCAGCAGCCAAGGTGGACAGGGTCGGGGCTACACCTTC
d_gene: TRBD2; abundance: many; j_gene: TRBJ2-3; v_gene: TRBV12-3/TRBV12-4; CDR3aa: CASSPTSDSTDTQYF; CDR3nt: TGTGCCAGCAGCCCAACTAGCGATAGCACAGATACGCAGTATTTT
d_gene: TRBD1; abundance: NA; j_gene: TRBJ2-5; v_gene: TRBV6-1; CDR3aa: CASRGTGRETQYF; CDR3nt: TGTGCCAGCAGAGGGACAGGGAGAGAGACCCAGTACTTC
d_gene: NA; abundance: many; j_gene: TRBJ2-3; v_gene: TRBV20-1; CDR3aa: CSARHPDTQYF; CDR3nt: TGCAGTGCTCGCCACCCGGATACGCAGTATTTT
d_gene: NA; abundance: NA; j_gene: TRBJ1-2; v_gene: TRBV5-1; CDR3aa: CASSLAGRSYGYTF; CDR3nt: TGCGCCAGCAGCTTGGCGGGCAGAAGCTATGGCTACACCTTC
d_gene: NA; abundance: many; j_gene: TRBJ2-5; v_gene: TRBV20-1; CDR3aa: CSVPGRGSETQYF; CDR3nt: TGCAGTGTACCCGGTCGGGGGAGTGAGACCCAGTACTTC
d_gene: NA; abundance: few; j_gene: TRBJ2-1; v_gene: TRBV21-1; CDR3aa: CASSEGTEEQFF; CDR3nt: TGTGCCAGCAGCGAGGGGACGGAGGAGCAGTTCTTC
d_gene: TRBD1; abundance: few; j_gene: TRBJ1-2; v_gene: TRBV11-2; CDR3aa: CASSSPRQGLTGYTF; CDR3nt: TGTGCCAGCAGCTCTCCACGACAGGGTCTAACTGGCTACACCTTC
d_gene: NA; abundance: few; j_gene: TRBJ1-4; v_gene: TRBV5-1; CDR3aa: CASSLGDTTTNEKLFF; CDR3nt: TGCGCCAGCAGCTTGGGGGACACGACAACTAATGAAAAACTGTTTTTT
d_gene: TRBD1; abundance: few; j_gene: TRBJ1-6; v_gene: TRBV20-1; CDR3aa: CSARVRTGGLQGSPLHF; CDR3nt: TGCAGTGCTAGGGTTAGGACAGGGGGATTGCAAGGTTCACCCCTCCACTTT
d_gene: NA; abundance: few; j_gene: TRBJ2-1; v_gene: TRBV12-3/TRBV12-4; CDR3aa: CASSLIGGPYNEQFF; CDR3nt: TGTGCCAGCAGTTTGATCGGGGGACCCTACAATGAGCAGTTCTTC
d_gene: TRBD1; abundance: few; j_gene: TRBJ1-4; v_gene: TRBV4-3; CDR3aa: CASSQAGTGDEKLFF; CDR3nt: TGCGCCAGCAGCCAAGCCGGGACAGGGGATGAAAAACTGTTTTTT
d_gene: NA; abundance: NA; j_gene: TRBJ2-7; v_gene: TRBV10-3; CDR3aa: CATSGRLSSYEQYF; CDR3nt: TGTGCCACCTCAGGGCGTTTGAGCTCCTACGAGCAGTACTTC
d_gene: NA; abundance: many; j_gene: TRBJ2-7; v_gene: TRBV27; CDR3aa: CASSLWGSTYEQYF; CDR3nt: TGTGCCAGCAGTTTGTGGGGCAGCACCTACGAGCAGTACTTC
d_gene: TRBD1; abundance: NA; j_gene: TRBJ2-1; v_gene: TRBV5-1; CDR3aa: CASSLVQGAGNEQFF; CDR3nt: TGCGCCAGCAGCTTGGTACAGGGGGCAGGCAATGAGCAGTTCTTC
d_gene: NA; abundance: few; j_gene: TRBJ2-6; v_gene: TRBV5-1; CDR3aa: CASSPPVGTGANVLTF; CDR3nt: TGCGCCAGCAGCCCCCCCGTGGGGACTGGGGCCAACGTCCTGACTTTC
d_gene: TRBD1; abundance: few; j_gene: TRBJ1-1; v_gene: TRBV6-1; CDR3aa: CASSTTGGTEAFF; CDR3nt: TGTGCCAGCAGTACCACAGGGGGCACTGAAGCTTTCTTT
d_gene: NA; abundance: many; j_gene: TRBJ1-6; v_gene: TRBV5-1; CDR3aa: CASKESASDNSPLHF; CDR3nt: TGCGCCAGCAAGGAGTCGGCTTCGGATAATTCACCCCTCCACTTT